This is a list of T cell receptor beta chains from one sample in a study of post-analysis software for immune sequencing data. TCRdb ran MiXCR on the PCR reads and lists one entry per CDR3 protein. The table lists more than 450,000 distinct CDR3 sequences, approximately 34% of them singletons, with 4.5% to 7.5% in the top ten. Material: blood. Receptors originate from a girl aged 2 to 17 with multiple sclerosis. The CDR3 runs from the conserved cysteine through the conserved F or W. Fields, in order: V gene, D gene, J gene, clone size, CDR3 DNA, CDR3 protein. The D gene is left open where the match is weak. Clone size, where shown, is once, few, many, or a class for clones that have expanded.

v_gene: TRBV25-1; d_gene: TRBD1; j_gene: TRBJ1-1; abundance: NA; CDR3nt: TGTGCCAGCACTGGACAGGGGATCGGCACTGAAGCTTTCTTT; CDR3aa: CASTGQGIGTEAFF
v_gene: TRBV6-5; d_gene: NA; j_gene: TRBJ2-3; abundance: few; CDR3nt: TGTGCCAGCAGCCAACCGCCAGATACGCAGTATTTT; CDR3aa: CASSQPPDTQYF
v_gene: TRBV18; d_gene: NA; j_gene: TRBJ2-1; abundance: few; CDR3nt: TGTGCCAGCTCAGCGTTAGCTTCTACCTCCTACAATGAGCAGTTCTTC; CDR3aa: CASSALASTSYNEQFF
v_gene: TRBV11-1; d_gene: NA; j_gene: TRBJ2-1; abundance: NA; CDR3nt: TGTGCCAGCAGCTACGGATACAATGAGCAGTTCTTC; CDR3aa: CASSYGYNEQFF
v_gene: TRBV20-1; d_gene: TRBD2; j_gene: TRBJ2-7; abundance: few; CDR3nt: TGCAGTGCTAGTTCCTGGGACTACCAGCTTCCCCAGTACTTC; CDR3aa: CSASSWDYQLPQYF
v_gene: TRBV7-8; d_gene: NA; j_gene: TRBJ1-2; abundance: NA; CDR3nt: TGTGCCAGCAGCACAGGGAAGCGGGACGCCTCAGGCTACACCTTC; CDR3aa: CASSTGKRDASGYTF
v_gene: TRBV4-2; d_gene: TRBD2; j_gene: TRBJ2-3; abundance: few; CDR3nt: TGTGCCAGCAGCCAAGATACGGCTAGCGGGATCACAGATACGCAGTATTTT; CDR3aa: CASSQDTASGITDTQYF
v_gene: TRBV10-3; d_gene: TRBD1; j_gene: TRBJ2-5; abundance: NA; CDR3nt: TGTGCCATCAGTGAGGACAGGGGTTCAGAGACCCAGTACTTC; CDR3aa: CAISEDRGSETQYF
v_gene: TRBV29-1; d_gene: NA; j_gene: TRBJ2-5; abundance: few; CDR3nt: TGCAGCGTGGAGTGGCGGAAAGAGACCCAGTACTTC; CDR3aa: CSVEWRKETQYF
v_gene: TRBV29-1; d_gene: NA; j_gene: TRBJ2-5; abundance: NA; CDR3nt: TGCAGCACAATAGGAAGTTCGGAGACCCAGTACTTC; CDR3aa: CSTIGSSETQYF
v_gene: TRBV29-1; d_gene: TRBD2; j_gene: TRBJ2-1; abundance: few; CDR3nt: TGCAGCGTCGGAAGACTAGCGGGTTACAATGAGCAGTTCTTC; CDR3aa: CSVGRLAGYNEQFF
v_gene: TRBV11-2; d_gene: NA; j_gene: TRBJ1-1; abundance: few; CDR3nt: TGTGCCAGCAGCTTTGGTCTCCAGATGAACACTGAAGCTTTCTTT; CDR3aa: CASSFGLQMNTEAFF
v_gene: TRBV20-1; d_gene: TRBD1; j_gene: TRBJ1-2; abundance: NA; CDR3nt: TGCAGTGCGAACGGACAGGTCCATGGCTACACCTTC; CDR3aa: CSANGQVHGYTF
v_gene: TRBV29-1; d_gene: NA; j_gene: TRBJ2-1; abundance: NA; CDR3nt: TGCAGCGTTAAGGACCTCCGCTCCTACAATGAGCAGTTCTTC; CDR3aa: CSVKDLRSYNEQFF
v_gene: TRBV28; d_gene: NA; j_gene: TRBJ2-1; abundance: NA; CDR3nt: TGTGCCAGCAGGCAAGGGGGAGCGAATGAGCAGTTCTTC; CDR3aa: CASRQGGANEQFF
v_gene: TRBV19; d_gene: NA; j_gene: TRBJ1-5; abundance: few; CDR3nt: TGTGCCAGTAGTATGGGGATCTTCGGCGGAGCTTCTCAGCCCCAGCATTTT; CDR3aa: CASSMGIFGGASQPQHF
v_gene: TRBV5-1; d_gene: TRBD2; j_gene: TRBJ2-3; abundance: NA; CDR3nt: TGCGCCAGCAGCTTGGAGGGGAGACTAGCGGGCAAGTCAGATACGCAGTATTTT; CDR3aa: CASSLEGRLAGKSDTQYF